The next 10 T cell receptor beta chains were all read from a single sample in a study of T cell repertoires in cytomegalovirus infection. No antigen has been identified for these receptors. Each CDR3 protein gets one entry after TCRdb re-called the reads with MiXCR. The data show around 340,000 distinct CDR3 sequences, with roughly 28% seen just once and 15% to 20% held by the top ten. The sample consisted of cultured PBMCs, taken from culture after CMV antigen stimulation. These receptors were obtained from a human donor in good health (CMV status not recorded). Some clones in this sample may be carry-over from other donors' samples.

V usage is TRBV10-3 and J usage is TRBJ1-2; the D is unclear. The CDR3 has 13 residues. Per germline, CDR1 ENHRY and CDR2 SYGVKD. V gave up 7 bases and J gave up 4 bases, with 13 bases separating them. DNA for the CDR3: TGTGCCATCACCCTCGGTGGTTCCTATGGCTACACCTTC. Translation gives CAITLGGSYGYTF.

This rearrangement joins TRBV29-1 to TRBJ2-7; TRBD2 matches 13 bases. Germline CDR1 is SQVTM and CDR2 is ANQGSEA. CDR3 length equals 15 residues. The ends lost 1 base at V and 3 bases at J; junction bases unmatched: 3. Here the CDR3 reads CSVEGGLAGIYEQYF. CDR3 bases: TGCAGCGTTGAAGGGGGACTAGCGGGAATCTACGAGCAGTACTTC.

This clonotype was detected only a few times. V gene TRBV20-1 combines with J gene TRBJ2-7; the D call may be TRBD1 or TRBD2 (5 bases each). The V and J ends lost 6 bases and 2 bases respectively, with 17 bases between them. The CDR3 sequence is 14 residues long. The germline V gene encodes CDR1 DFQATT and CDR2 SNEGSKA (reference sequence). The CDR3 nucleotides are TGCAGTGCCCCCTTCGGCAGGGAGACCTACGAGCAGTACTTC. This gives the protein CSAPFGRETYEQYF.

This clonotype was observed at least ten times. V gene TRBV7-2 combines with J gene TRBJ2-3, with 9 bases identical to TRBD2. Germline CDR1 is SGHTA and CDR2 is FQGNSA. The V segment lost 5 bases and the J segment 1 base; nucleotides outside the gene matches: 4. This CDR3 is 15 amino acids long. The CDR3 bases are TGTGCCAGCAGCGTGGAGCGGGGGGGCACAGATACGCAGTATTTT. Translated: CASSVERGGTDTQYF. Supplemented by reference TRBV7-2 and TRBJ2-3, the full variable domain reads GAGVSQSPSNKVTEKGKDVELRCDPISGHTALYWYRQSLGQGLEFLIYFQGNSAPDKSGLPSDRFSAERTGGSVSTLTIQRTQQEDSAVYLCASSVERGGTDTQYFGPGTRLTVL.

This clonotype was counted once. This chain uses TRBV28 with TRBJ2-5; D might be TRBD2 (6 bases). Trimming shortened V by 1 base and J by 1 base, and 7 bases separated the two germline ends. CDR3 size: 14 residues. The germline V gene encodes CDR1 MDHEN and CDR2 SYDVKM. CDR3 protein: CASSLFSGQETQYF. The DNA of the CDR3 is TGTGCCAGCAGTTTATTTAGCGGCCAAGAGACCCAGTACTTC. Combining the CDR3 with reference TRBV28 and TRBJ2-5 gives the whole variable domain DVKVTQSSRYLVKRTGEKVFLECVQDMDHENMFWYRQDPGLGLRLIYFSYDVKMKEKGDIPEGYSVSREKKERFSLILESASTNQTSMYLCASSLFSGQETQYFGPGTRLLVL.

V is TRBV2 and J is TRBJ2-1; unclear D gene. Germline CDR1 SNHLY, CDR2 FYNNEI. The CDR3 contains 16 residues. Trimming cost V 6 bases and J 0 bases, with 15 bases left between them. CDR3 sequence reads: CASRAFRRSSYNEQFF. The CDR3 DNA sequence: TGTGCCAGCAGAGCTTTTCGGCGGAGCTCCTACAATGAGCAGTTCTTC.

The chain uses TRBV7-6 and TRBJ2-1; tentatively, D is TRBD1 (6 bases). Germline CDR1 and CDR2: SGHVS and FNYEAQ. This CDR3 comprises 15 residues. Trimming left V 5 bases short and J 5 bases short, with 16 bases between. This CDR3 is CASSVVDRTHNEQFF. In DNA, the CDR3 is TGTGCCAGCAGCGTGGTCGACAGGACTCACAATGAGCAGTTCTTC.

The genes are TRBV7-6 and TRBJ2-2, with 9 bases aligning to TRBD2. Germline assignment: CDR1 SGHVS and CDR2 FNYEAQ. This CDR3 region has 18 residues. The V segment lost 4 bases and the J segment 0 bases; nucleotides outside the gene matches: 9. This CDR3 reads CASSSRLADYSNTGELFF. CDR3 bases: TGTGCCAGCAGCTCTAGACTAGCGGACTACTCGAACACCGGGGAGCTGTTTTTT. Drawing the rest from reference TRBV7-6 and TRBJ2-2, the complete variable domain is GAGVSQSPRYKVTKRGQDVALRCDPISGHVSLYWYRQALGQGPEFLTYFNYEAQQDKSGLPNDRFSAERPEGSISTLTIQRTEQRDSAMYRCASSSRLADYSNTGELFFGEGSRLTVL.

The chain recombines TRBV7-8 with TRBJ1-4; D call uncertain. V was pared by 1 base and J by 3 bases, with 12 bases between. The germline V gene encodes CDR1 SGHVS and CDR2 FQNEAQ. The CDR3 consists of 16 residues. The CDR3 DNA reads TGTGCCAGCAGCTTAGGGGGAGGGTTGCCTAATGAAAAACTGTTTTTT. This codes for CASSLGGGLPNEKLFF. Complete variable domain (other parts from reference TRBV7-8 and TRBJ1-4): GAGVSQSPRYKVAKRGQDVALRCDPISGHVSLFWYQQALGQGPEFLTYFQNEAQLDKSGLPSDRFFAERPEGSVSTLKIQRTQQEDSAVYLCASSLGGGLPNEKLFFGSGTQLSVL.

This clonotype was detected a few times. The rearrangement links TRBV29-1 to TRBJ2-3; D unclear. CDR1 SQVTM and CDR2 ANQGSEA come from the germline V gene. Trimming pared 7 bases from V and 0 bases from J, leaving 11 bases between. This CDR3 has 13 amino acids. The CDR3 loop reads CSGDSSSTDTQYF. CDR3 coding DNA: TGCAGCGGCGACTCGTCTAGCACAGATACGCAGTATTTT.